Listed below are T cell receptor beta chains from one sample, sequenced in a study of post-analysis software for immune sequencing data. MiXCR was run by TCRdb on the PCR reads, yielding one entry per CDR3 protein. The repertoire consists of roughly 730,000 distinct CDR3 sequences, with less than 35% occurring once and the leading ten covering under 0.7%. Sample: blood. All receptors come from a girl aged 10 to 17 with multiple sclerosis. Each CDR3 is given with its conserved first and last residue.

J: TRBJ2-3
V: TRBV3-1
CDR3: CASSQQAGLSPSRAYF

J: TRBJ1-6
V: TRBV20-1
CDR3: CSARGRINSPLHF

J: TRBJ2-3
V: TRBV7-2
CDR3: CASSFSAAGTRDTQYF

J: TRBJ1-2
V: TRBV14
CDR3: CASSQDPGVPSPYGYTF

J: TRBJ2-3
V: TRBV10-3
CDR3: CAISDGGGADTQYF

J: TRBJ1-5
V: TRBV12-3/TRBV12-4
CDR3: CASSSRTGDNQPQHF

J: TRBJ2-1
V: TRBV5-6
CDR3: CASSQRTRGFNEQFF

J: TRBJ2-5
V: TRBV7-2
CDR3: CASSPQTGEGQETQYF

J: TRBJ2-5
V: TRBV28
CDR3: CASSLLGGGETQYF

J: TRBJ1-2
V: TRBV4-1
CDR3: CASSQGTGNYGYTF

J: TRBJ2-1
V: TRBV6-2/TRBV6-3
CDR3: CASRPAGGLDNEQFF

J: TRBJ2-2
V: TRBV7-2
CDR3: CASSVKPVTGELFF

J: TRBJ2-5
V: TRBV6-1
CDR3: CASSEARAGGETQYF

J: TRBJ1-2
V: TRBV28
CDR3: CASRPDENYGCTF

J: TRBJ2-5
V: TRBV5-1
CDR3: CASSAPPTGIQETQYF

J: TRBJ2-7
V: TRBV7-9
CDR3: CASSTAGSSYEQYF

J: TRBJ2-5
V: TRBV4-1
CDR3: CASSQRQGMEQYF

J: TRBJ2-5
V: TRBV5-1
CDR3: CASSMGTVQETQYF

J: TRBJ1-1
V: TRBV29-1
CDR3: CSVEERGARAFF

J: TRBJ2-3
V: TRBV7-8
CDR3: CASSLARIRGRGDTQYF

J: TRBJ2-3
V: TRBV20-1
CDR3: CSAGGQGPPNEKLYF

J: TRBJ1-5
V: TRBV28
CDR3: CASSSDDRGGRQPQHF

J: TRBJ2-1
V: TRBV27
CDR3: CASSFGGHNEQFF

J: TRBJ2-5
V: TRBV20-1
CDR3: CSARAVEETQYF

J: TRBJ2-4
V: TRBV6-1
CDR3: CASSQRVWSNRVGNEQYF

J: TRBJ2-5
V: TRBV4-3
CDR3: CASSQGLALGETQYF

J: TRBJ2-1
V: TRBV5-1
CDR3: CASSSGGGLANEQFF

J: TRBJ1-6
V: TRBV5-1
CDR3: CASSSGQSNSPLHF